A single TCR beta chain is shown here with its context. Its antigen is currently unknown. In germline, CDR1 is SGHDT, CDR2 YYEEEE. V was shortened by 0 bases and J by 4 bases, with 12 bases between the two germline ends. This CDR3 comprises 15 residues. This entry is derived from a study of cytomegalovirus exposure and HLA in healthy donors. General observations from the study: Several top significant clusters appeared, in a later analysis, to be linked to common viral pathogens. A later analysis reportedly found fewer N-insertions in an Asian-associated ancestry cluster than the approximately 700-donor mean. Through in vitro validation, three CMV-associated chains were shown to be specific for CMV antigens.

Vbeta (60) and Jbeta (13) primers were used in the PCR. In the study's own analysis: In a later analysis, the count reached some 83 million unique TCR beta chains, with 8.5 million to 14 million shared. Repertoires were generated with immunoSEQ multiplex PCR, while TCRdb's copy carries only in-frame clones and drops some. The DNA gave D and trimming, while V, J and clone size come from that table. The top ten clones hold more than 4.5% of a sample with roughly 100,000 clones, 50% to 70% of them seen once. The chain joins TRBV5-6 to TRBJ2-3; D gene unclear. This sequence was found in a human donor in good health. The sequencing input was PBMCs. This CDR3 is CASSLELVVADTQYF. The CDR3 region has the DNA TGTGCCAGCAGCTTGGAGCTGGTTGTGGCAGATACGCAGTATTTT. Supplemented by reference TRBV5-6 and TRBJ2-3, the full variable domain reads DAGVTQSPTHLIKTRGQQVTLRCSPKSGHDTVSWYQQALGQGPQFIFQYYEEEERQRGNFPDRFSGHQFPNYSSELNVNALLLGDSALYLCASSLELVVADTQYFGPGTRLTVL.